This is a list of T cell receptor beta chains from one sample in a study of T cells in Graves' hyperthyroidism and ophthalmopathy. TCRdb reanalysed the multiplex PCR reads using MiXCR and keeps one entry per CDR3 protein. The sample includes approximately 400,000 distinct CDR3 sequences, around 14% of them seen just once. Sequenced sample: blood. The receptors derive from a woman between 18 and 30 years old with Graves' hyperthyroidism that later progressed to Graves' ophthalmopathy. Both conserved end residues are part of each CDR3. D genes are given only for firm matches. Some rows have no size entry. The others give once, few or many, or a class for an expanded clone.

j_call d_call clone_size v_call cdr3_aa cdr3_nt
TRBJ2-7 TRBD2 - TRBV14 CASSPGTSGRLIGYEQYF TGTGCCAGCAGCCCCGGGACTAGCGGGAGATTAATCGGCTACGAGCAGTACTTC
TRBJ2-1 - - TRBV4-3 CASSQKVIWRARNEQFF TGCGCCAGCAGCCAAAAAGTGATCTGGCGGGCTCGCAATGAGCAGTTCTTC
TRBJ1-4 - few TRBV7-9 CASSLGGRRNEKLFF TGTGCCAGCAGCTTAGGGGGACGGAGGAATGAAAAACTGTTTTTT
TRBJ1-4 TRBD1 many TRBV20-1 CSAQRDRAEKLFF TGCAGTGCCCAACGGGACAGGGCTGAAAAACTGTTTTTT
TRBJ2-7 TRBD2 - TRBV12-5 CASGLVREGGRFPKQYF TGTGCTAGTGGTTTGGTACGGGAGGGCGGGAGGTTTCCCAAGCAGTACTTC
TRBJ1-2 TRBD1 many TRBV7-9 CASSRLRDSNYGYTF TGTGCCAGCAGCCGGCTCCGGGACAGTAACTATGGCTACACCTTC
TRBJ1-2 - many TRBV28 CASSIGRTYYGYTF TGTGCCAGCAGTATTGGACGGACGTACTATGGCTACACCTTC
TRBJ2-3 - - TRBV10-3 CAIRDAVGTQYF TGTGCCATCAGGGATGCAGTTGGTACGCAGTATTTT
TRBJ1-1 - many TRBV29-1 CSVEVSTGRAEAFF TGCAGCGTTGAAGTTTCTACAGGGAGGGCTGAAGCTTTCTTT
TRBJ2-1 - many TRBV24-1 CATSDFWSTGKSGEQFF TGTGCCACCAGTGATTTCTGGTCGACAGGAAAGTCAGGTGAGCAGTTCTTC
TRBJ2-3 - many TRBV5-1 CASSLTENTDTQYF TGCGCCAGCAGCTTGACGGAGAACACAGATACGCAGTATTTT
TRBJ1-1 - few TRBV24-1 CATSDPRQLNTEAFF TGTGCCACCAGTGATCCCCGACAGTTAAACACTGAAGCTTTCTTT
TRBJ1-2 TRBD1 - TRBV6-2/TRBV6-3 CASSYSWVGRDRGPSDYGYTF TGTGCCAGCAGTTACTCTTGGGTAGGCCGGGACAGGGGCCCTTCTGACTATGGCTACACCTTC
TRBJ1-5 TRBD1 - TRBV20-1 CSARKGASNQPQHF TGCAGTGCTAGAAAGGGGGCCAGCAATCAGCCCCAGCATTTT
TRBJ1-5 - many TRBV27 CASSLGGTRQPQHF TGTGCCAGCAGTTTAGGGGGGACGCGGCAGCCCCAGCATTTT
TRBJ1-6 - few TRBV28 CASSPAYGEDSPLHF TGTGCCAGCAGTCCTGCGTACGGAGAAGATTCACCCCTCCACTTT
TRBJ2-3 TRBD1 few TRBV4-1 CASSQDEGAGVRSTDTQYF TGCGCCAGCAGCCAAGATGAGGGGGCGGGCGTAAGGAGCACAGATACGCAGTATTTT